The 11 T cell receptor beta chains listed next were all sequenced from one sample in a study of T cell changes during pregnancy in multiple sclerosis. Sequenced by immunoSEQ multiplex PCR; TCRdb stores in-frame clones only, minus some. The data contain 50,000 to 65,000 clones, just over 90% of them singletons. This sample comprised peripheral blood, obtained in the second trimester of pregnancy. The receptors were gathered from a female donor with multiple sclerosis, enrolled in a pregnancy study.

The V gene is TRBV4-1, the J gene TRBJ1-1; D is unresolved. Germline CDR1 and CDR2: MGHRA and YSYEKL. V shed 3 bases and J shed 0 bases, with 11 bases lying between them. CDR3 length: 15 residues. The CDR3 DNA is TGCGCCAGCAGCCAGGTCCGGGTCGTGAACACTGAAGCTTTCTTT. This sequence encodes CASSQVRVVNTEAFF.

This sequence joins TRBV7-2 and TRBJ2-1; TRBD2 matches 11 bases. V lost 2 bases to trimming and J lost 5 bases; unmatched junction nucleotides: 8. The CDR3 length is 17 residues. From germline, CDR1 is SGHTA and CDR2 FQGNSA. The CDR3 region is CASSLYLTSGGHNEQFF. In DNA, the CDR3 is TGTGCCAGCAGCTTATACCTTACTAGCGGGGGTCACAATGAGCAGTTCTTC.

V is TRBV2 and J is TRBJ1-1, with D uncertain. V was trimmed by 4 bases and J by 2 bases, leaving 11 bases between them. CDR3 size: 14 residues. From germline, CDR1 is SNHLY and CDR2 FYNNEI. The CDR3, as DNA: TGTGCCAGCAGTGCTAGCAGCCTTAACACTGAAGCTTTCTTT. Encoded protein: CASSASSLNTEAFF.

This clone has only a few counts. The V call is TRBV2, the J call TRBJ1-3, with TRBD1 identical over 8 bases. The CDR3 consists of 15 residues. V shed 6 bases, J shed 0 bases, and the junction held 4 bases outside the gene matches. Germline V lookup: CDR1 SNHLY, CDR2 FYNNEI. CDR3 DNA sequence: TGTGCCAGCAGAACGACAGGGGACTCTGGAAACACCATATATTTT. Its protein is CASRTTGDSGNTIYF.

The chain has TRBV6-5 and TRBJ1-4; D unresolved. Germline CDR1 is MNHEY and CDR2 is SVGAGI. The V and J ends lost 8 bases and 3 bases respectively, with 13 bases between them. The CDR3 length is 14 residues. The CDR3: CASARGGPNEKLFF. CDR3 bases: TGTGCCAGCGCCCGCGGAGGGCCTAATGAAAAACTGTTTTTT.

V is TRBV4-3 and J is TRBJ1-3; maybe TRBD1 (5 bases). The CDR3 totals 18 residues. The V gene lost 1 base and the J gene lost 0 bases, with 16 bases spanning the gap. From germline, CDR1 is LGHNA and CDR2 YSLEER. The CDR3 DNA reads TGCGCCAGCAGCCAAGCACCAGGGTGGCTAGGCTCTGGAAACACCATATATTTT. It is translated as CASSQAPGWLGSGNTIYF.

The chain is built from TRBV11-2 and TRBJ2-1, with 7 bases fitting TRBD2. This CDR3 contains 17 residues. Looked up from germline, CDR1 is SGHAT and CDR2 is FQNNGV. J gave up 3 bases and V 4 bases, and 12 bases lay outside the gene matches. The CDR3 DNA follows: TGTGCCAGCAGCTCAGGGAGGGGCGCGGGGAGCTACAATGAGCAGTTCTTC. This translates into CASSSGRGAGSYNEQFF.

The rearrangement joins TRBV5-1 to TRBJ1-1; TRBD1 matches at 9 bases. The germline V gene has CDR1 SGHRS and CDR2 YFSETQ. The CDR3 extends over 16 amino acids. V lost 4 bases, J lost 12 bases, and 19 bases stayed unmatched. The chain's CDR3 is CASSREPRDRDLPSFF. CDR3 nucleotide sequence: TGCGCCAGCAGCCGAGAGCCACGGGACAGGGATCTACCCTCTTTCTTT.

The CDR3 sequence is CASSGHETGGADEQYF. As DNA, the CDR3 is TGTGCCAGCAGCGGTCACGAGACAGGGGGCGCGGACGAGCAGTACTTC. J is TRBJ2-7 and V is TRBV9; 10 positions agree with TRBD1. Trimming took 3 bases from V and 5 from J; bases not matched to a gene: 11. This CDR3 spans 16 amino acids. CDR1 SGDLS and CDR2 YYNGEE come from the germline V gene.

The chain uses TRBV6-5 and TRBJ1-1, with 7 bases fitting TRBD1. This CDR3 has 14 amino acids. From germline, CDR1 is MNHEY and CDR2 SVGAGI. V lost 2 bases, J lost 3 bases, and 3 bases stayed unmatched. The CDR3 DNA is TGTGCCAGCAGTTACGACAGGGTGTACACTGAAGCTTTCTTT. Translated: CASSYDRVYTEAFF.

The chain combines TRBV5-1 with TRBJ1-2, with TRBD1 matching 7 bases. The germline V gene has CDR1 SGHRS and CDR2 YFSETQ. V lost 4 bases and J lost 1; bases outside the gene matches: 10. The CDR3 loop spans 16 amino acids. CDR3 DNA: TGCGCCAGCAGCCGGCGGAGTGGGACAGATAACTATGGCTACACCTTC. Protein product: CASSRRSGTDNYGYTF.